This TCR beta chain originates from a study of response to subunit inactivated influenza vaccine. V gave up 6 bases and J gave up 5 bases, with 7 bases separating them. The CDR3 sequence is 11 residues long. The V gene's germline CDR1 is SGHVS and CDR2 FQNEAQ. TCRdb reprocessed the RT-PCR reads via MiXCR and lists one record per CDR3 protein. Of hundreds of thousands of distinct CDR3 sequences listed, about 10% are singletons. The receptor was derived from a man aged 50 or older who received an inactivated influenza vaccine. Material: PBMCs from blood, obtained on the day of vaccination. The rearrangement uses TRBV7-8 and TRBJ2-5; the D is unclear. The CDR3: CASRTLETQYF. The CDR3 DNA sequence: TGTGCCAGCAGGACGTTGGAGACCCAGTACTTC.